The rows below give T cell receptor beta chains drawn from one sample of a study of naive and memory T cell subsets. Via MiXCR, TCRdb re-called the 5' RACE reads, giving one row per CDR3 protein. In the table there are 55,000 to 65,000 distinct CDR3 sequences, around 8% of which are singletons. These receptors came from a female donor in good health. Both conserved end residues are part of each CDR3. The order of the fields is D gene, J gene, clone size, V gene, CDR3 DNA, CDR3 protein. D genes are given only for firm matches. Not every row has a clone size; where given, it reads once, few, many or a size class.

-	TRBJ1-1	few	TRBV2	TGTGCCAGCAACACCCCCGGGACGGCGATAGAAGCTTTCTTT	CASNTPGTAIEAFF
-	TRBJ1-6	-	TRBV27	TGTGCCAGCAGTTTAGAGGCGGGCGCCCTCAACTTT	CASSLEAGALNF
TRBD2	TRBJ2-1	-	TRBV3-1	TGTGCCAGCAGCCTTCAAGGAGGTCCTAGCGGGAGTCCTCAGTTCTTC	CASSLQGGPSGSPQFF
-	TRBJ1-5	few	TRBV6-1	TGTGCCAGCTTCGGGAGCTATAGCAATCAGCCCCAGCATTTT	CASFGSYSNQPQHF
TRBD1	TRBJ2-3	many	TRBV7-9	TGTGCCAGCAGCTTAGGACGCACAGGGGCAGATACGCAGTATTTT	CASSLGRTGADTQYF
-	TRBJ1-1	-	TRBV18	TGTGCCAGCTCACATGACAGCAAGAACACTGAAGCTTTCTTT	CASSHDSKNTEAFF
-	TRBJ2-7	few	TRBV2	TGTGCCAGCCGAGGTCTCAGCTACGAGCAGTACTTC	CASRGLSYEQYF
TRBD1	TRBJ1-2	many	TRBV4-2	TGTGCCAGCAGCCAGGAAGCTGGTCAGGGGGCGATAGCTAACTATGGCTACACCTTC	CASSQEAGQGAIANYGYTF
-	TRBJ2-5	-	TRBV2	TGTGCCAGCAGTCCTAATCTGGGAGAGACCCAGTACTTC	CASSPNLGETQYF
-	TRBJ1-1	few	TRBV11-3	TGTGCCAGCAGCTTAATGGGGATGGGCGCTACCGGCACTGAAGCTTTCTTT	CASSLMGMGATGTEAFF
-	TRBJ1-2	few	TRBV4-1	TGCGCCAGCAGCACGCGCGAAGGAGCTAAATTAGGTGGCTACACCTTC	CASSTREGAKLGGYTF
-	TRBJ1-1	-	TRBV6-5	TGTGCCAGCAGTTACTCCATGGGTCTTGAAGCTTTCTTT	CASSYSMGLEAFF
-	TRBJ1-1	-	TRBV10-3	TGTGCCATCAGCACTCAGGGCGGATTAACTGAAGCTTTCTTT	CAISTQGGLTEAFF
-	TRBJ1-2	many	TRBV6-5	TGTGCCAGCAGGCAGGGATTAAACTATGGCTACACCTTC	CASRQGLNYGYTF
TRBD1	TRBJ2-3	-	TRBV9	TGTGCCAGCAGCGCAGCCGGGACAGACAGCACAGATACGCAGTATTTT	CASSAAGTDSTDTQYF
TRBD1	TRBJ1-1	-	TRBV12-3/TRBV12-4	TGTGCCAGCAGTCAGGGGGATGGCGGGGTAGCTTTCTTT	CASSQGDGGVAFF
-	TRBJ2-3	few	TRBV19	TGTGCCAGTAGTATACGGGAGCATAAAGATACGCAGTATTTT	CASSIREHKDTQYF
-	TRBJ2-3	-	TRBV6-4	TGCGCCAGCAGTGAGTCGAGGGGGGCTGATACGCAGTATTTT	CASSESRGADTQYF
TRBD1	TRBJ1-5	many	TRBV7-9	TGTGCCAGCAGCCCGGACAGGGGGAGTCAGCCCCAGCATTTT	CASSPDRGSQPQHF
-	TRBJ2-2	few	TRBV12-3/TRBV12-4	TGTGCCAGCACCCTGTCCCGGGACTGGGGGAACACCGGGGAGCTGTTTTTT	CASTLSRDWGNTGELFF
-	TRBJ2-1	many	TRBV5-1	TGCGCCAGCAGCCCCGGGGGAGCCTACAATGAGCAGTTCTTC	CASSPGGAYNEQFF
-	TRBJ1-2	many	TRBV29-1	TGCAGCGTTGAAGGGGATCTGGCGACAGGAGCCTTTTATGGCTACACCTTC	CSVEGDLATGAFYGYTF
-	TRBJ2-5	many	TRBV3-1	TGTGCCAGCAGCCAAGATACGAGGAGGGAAGAGACCCAGTACTTC	CASSQDTRREETQYF
-	TRBJ2-2	-	TRBV20-1	TGCAGTGCTAGAACTAGGACAGTCACCGGGGAGCTGTTTTTT	CSARTRTVTGELFF
-	TRBJ1-1	many	TRBV5-1	TGCGCCAGCAGCACCGGACACCCCCTCTCGAACACTGAAGCTTTCTTT	CASSTGHPLSNTEAFF
-	TRBJ2-7	few	TRBV7-9	TGTGCCAGCAGCTCAAGTTGGGGCTACGAGCAGTACTTC	CASSSSWGYEQYF
TRBD2	TRBJ2-3	few	TRBV10-3	TGTGCCATCAGATCCGGGGGACTAGCGGGAAGCACAGATACGCAGTATTTT	CAIRSGGLAGSTDTQYF
-	TRBJ1-1	few	TRBV2	TGTGCCAGCACGAGGTCGGGCCTGAACACTGAAGCTTTCTTT	CASTRSGLNTEAFF
TRBD1	TRBJ2-1	-	TRBV30	TGTGCCCGGAGCCGTGGGACAGGACTCTACAATGAGCAGTTCTTC	CARSRGTGLYNEQFF
TRBD1	TRBJ1-1	-	TRBV13	TGTGCCAGCAGCTACCGGACAGGGGGCAACACTGAAGCTTTCTTT	CASSYRTGGNTEAFF
-	TRBJ1-1	many	TRBV29-1	TGCAGCGTTGATATAGGAGGGATGAACACTGAAGCTTTCTTT	CSVDIGGMNTEAFF
-	TRBJ1-6	many	TRBV20-1	TGCAGTGCCAACAGGGACAATAATTCACCCCTCCACTTT	CSANRDNNSPLHF
-	TRBJ1-1	many	TRBV3-1	TGTGCCAGCAGCCAAGTGCCAAATGAAGCTTTCTTT	CASSQVPNEAFF
-	TRBJ2-7	many	TRBV20-1	TGCAGTGCTAGAAATGATCCCACGTCCGAGCAGTACTTC	CSARNDPTSEQYF
-	TRBJ2-7	many	TRBV27	TGTGCCAGCAGTTTATCGGACAGCTACTCCTACGAGCAGTACTTC	CASSLSDSYSYEQYF
TRBD2	TRBJ2-7	-	TRBV6-5	TGTGCCAGCAGTTACTCGATTCGAGCGGGAGTAGGATACGAGCAGTACTTC	CASSYSIRAGVGYEQYF
-	TRBJ2-7	few	TRBV20-1	TGCAGTGCTAGTGTTGGGCAAGACTACGAGCAGTACTTC	CSASVGQDYEQYF
TRBD1	TRBJ2-5	few	TRBV29-1	TGCATCATACAGGGGTTTATTAAGACCCAGTACTTC	CIIQGFIKTQYF
TRBD1	TRBJ2-7	-	TRBV3-1	TGTGCCAGCAGCCGCCGGACAGGGGATAACTACGAGCAGTACTTC	CASSRRTGDNYEQYF
TRBD1	TRBJ2-5	-	TRBV11-2	TGTGCCAGCAGCGAACCGGACAGGGTCCTCCAAGAGACCCAGTACTTC	CASSEPDRVLQETQYF
-	TRBJ2-1	many	TRBV6-4	TGTGCCAGCAGACTAAGACTAGGAAACGATGAGCAGTTCTTC	CASRLRLGNDEQFF
-	TRBJ2-7	few	TRBV19	TGTGCCTTGGAAGGGACTTACGAGCAGTACTTC	CALEGTYEQYF
-	TRBJ2-2	-	TRBV24-1	TGTGCCACCAGCCGGGGGTCTGGGGAGCTGTTTTTT	CATSRGSGELFF
TRBD2	TRBJ2-7	many	TRBV3-1	TGTGCCAGCAGATTGAGCGGGAGGATCTACGAGCAGTACTTC	CASRLSGRIYEQYF
TRBD2	TRBJ2-1	many	TRBV6-5	TGTGCCAGCAGGTCTTCCGCGGGGGTGACCTACAATGAGCAGTTCTTC	CASRSSAGVTYNEQFF
TRBD2	TRBJ2-3	few	TRBV6-4	TGTGCCAGCAGTGACTCGACTTCGTCGGGCGGGGGGGCAGATACGCAGTATTTT	CASSDSTSSGGGADTQYF
-	TRBJ1-2	few	TRBV13	TGTGCCAGCAGCTTATACGGGGGAGCTAACTATGGCTACACCTTC	CASSLYGGANYGYTF
-	TRBJ1-5	many	TRBV28	TGTGCCACCGTGGGCGAGGGTTATAGCAATCAGCCCCAGCATTTT	CATVGEGYSNQPQHF
TRBD2	TRBJ2-1	-	TRBV19	TGTGCCAGTAGTAGCGGGAGTAGCTCCTACAATGAGCAGTTCTTC	CASSSGSSSYNEQFF
-	TRBJ1-6	few	TRBV11-2	TGTGCCAGCAGCTTCTCAGGGGCGAAGAATTCACCCCTCCACTTT	CASSFSGAKNSPLHF
-	TRBJ2-5	-	TRBV30	TGTGCCTGGAGAAGCCTCCAAGAGACCCAGTACTTC	CAWRSLQETQYF
-	TRBJ1-1	-	TRBV7-2	TGTGCCAGCAGCGGGCGAGTCAACACTGAAGCTTTCTTT	CASSGRVNTEAFF
-	TRBJ1-2	-	TRBV11-2	TGTGCCAGCAGCCCACTGGGGTTGGAGTATGGCTACACCTTC	CASSPLGLEYGYTF
-	TRBJ2-1	few	TRBV11-2	TGTGCCAGCAGCGTGCAGGGTTCGGCGAACAATGAGCAGTTCTTC	CASSVQGSANNEQFF
-	TRBJ1-1	-	TRBV7-9	TGTGCCAGCAGATTAGGGGTTGGACAGTTTGAAGCTTTCTTT	CASRLGVGQFEAFF
-	TRBJ2-2	many	TRBV30	TGTGCCTGGAGGGGGACCGGGGAGCTGTTTTTT	CAWRGTGELFF
TRBD1	TRBJ2-3	-	TRBV11-2	TGTGCCAGCAGGAAGGACAGGGGGACAGATACGCAGTATTTT	CASRKDRGTDTQYF
-	TRBJ1-4	many	TRBV29-1	TGCAGCGTTGCAGGGTTAACTAATGAAAAACTGTTTTTT	CSVAGLTNEKLFF
TRBD1	TRBJ1-2	many	TRBV12-3/TRBV12-4	TGTGCCAGCAGTCTCCGGACAGGAGGGAACTATGGCTACACCTTC	CASSLRTGGNYGYTF
-	TRBJ2-7	-	TRBV11-3	TGTGCCAGCAGCTTCATGGGCCGCTACGAGCAGTACTTC	CASSFMGRYEQYF